Each of the 4 T cell receptor beta chains below was sequenced from the same sample in a study of a mutant IDH1 vaccine in newly diagnosed glioma. The time point: week 47, end of study. In every dose of vaccine, 300 ug of mutant IDH1 20-mer peptide was given alongside topical imiquimod. Profiled with immunoSEQ multiplex PCR; TCRdb holds only in-frame clones, not every one. The sample holds approximately 11,000 clones, 65% to 85% seen once. Antigen specificity for these receptors is unknown. The specimen comprised PBMCs, sampled from a glioma patient whose treatment included an IDH1 peptide vaccine. The origin of the receptors is a man aged 25 to 45 with glioma.

The CDR3 loop reads CASKSGTSVDEQYF. CDR3 DNA sequence: TGTGCCAGTAAGAGCGGGACTAGCGTTGACGAGCAGTACTTC. This chain connects TRBV19 to TRBJ2-7; 10 bases align to TRBD2. The CDR3 consists of 14 residues. V dropped 7 bases and J dropped 5; count of bases not matched to a gene: 8. Germline V gene sequence: CDR1 LNHDA, CDR2 SQIVND (reference sequence). Combining the CDR3 with reference TRBV19 and TRBJ2-7 gives the whole variable domain DGGITQSPKYLFRKEGQNVTLSCEQNLNHDAMYWYRQDPGQGLRLIYYSQIVNDFQKGDIAEGYSVSREKKESFPLTVTSAQKNPTAFYLCASKSGTSVDEQYFGPGTRLTVT.

This chain links TRBV30 with TRBJ2-7, with no clear D. The length of the CDR3 is 13 residues. Germline CDR1 is GTSNPN and CDR2 is SVGIG (reference sequence). V was clipped by 5 bases and J by 2 bases, with 13 bases between them. CDR3 sequence reads: CAWGLGNTYEQYF. CDR3 bases: TGTGCCTGGGGCCTGGGTAACACCTACGAGCAGTACTTC. The variable domain in full, with the rest retrieved from reference TRBV30 and TRBJ2-7, is SQTIHQWPATLVQPVGSPLSLECTVEGTSNPNLYWYRQAAGRGLQLLFYSVGIGQISSEVPQNLSASRPQDRQFILSSKKLLLSDSGFYLCAWGLGNTYEQYFGPGTRLTVT.

This rearrangement joins TRBV5-1 to TRBJ1-6; 8 bases align to TRBD1. Unmatched junction bases numbered 7, after V lost 4 bases and J lost 7 bases. CDR1 SGHRS and CDR2 YFSETQ come from the germline V gene. The CDR3 has 15 amino acids. This CDR3 is CASSLRTGRNSPLHF. CDR3 nucleotide sequence: TGCGCCAGCAGCCTCCGGACAGGGAGAAATTCACCCCTCCACTTT.

This clone was counted only a few times. This chain connects TRBV30 to TRBJ2-7, with 8 nucleotides matching TRBD1. The V segment lost 3 bases and the J segment 0 bases; nucleotides outside the gene matches: 4. The CDR3 is 14 amino acids. Germline V gene lookup returns CDR1 GTSNPN and CDR2 SVGIG (reference sequence). This CDR3 reads CAWRDRASSYEQYF. The CDR3 DNA reads TGTGCCTGGAGGGACAGGGCAAGCTCCTACGAGCAGTACTTC.